Shown below are 17 T cell receptor beta chains from a single sample sequenced in a study of blood T cell repertoires in COVID-19. Only in-frame clones appear in the TCRdb table, and some are missing; sequencing was by immunoSEQ multiplex PCR. Of about 23,000 clones in the sample, 88% are singletons; the top ten hold approximately 20%. Specimen: peripheral blood. These receptors all come from an older man in a cohort sampled during active COVID-19.

The chain combines TRBV5-1 with TRBJ1-1, with unresolved D. V lost 2 bases and J 2 bases, leaving 10 bases between the germline ends. The CDR3 is made up of 14 amino acids. From germline, CDR1 is SGHRS and CDR2 YFSETQ. The CDR3 DNA follows: TGCGCCAGCAGCTTTTCGAGGCCTAACACTGAAGCTTTCTTT. Translated: CASSFSRPNTEAFF.

This rearrangement joins TRBV7-2 to TRBJ2-7; 7 bases are a match to TRBD2. The trim removed 1 base at V and 4 bases at J, leaving 4 bases unmatched. The germline CDR1 and CDR2 sequences are SGHTA and FQGNSA. The CDR3 sequence is 14 residues long. The CDR3 spells CASSLDGRQYEQYF. The CDR3 region has the DNA TGTGCCAGCAGCTTAGACGGGAGGCAATACGAGCAGTACTTC.

The chain employs TRBV28 and TRBJ2-6; 10 bases align to TRBD1. Trimming removed 7 bases from V and 0 bases from J; junction bases left unmatched: 9. The germline gives CDR1 MDHEN, CDR2 SYDVKM. This CDR3 region has 18 residues. This CDR3 reads CASTPTGQGFSGANVLTF. In nucleotides, the CDR3 is TGTGCCAGCACCCCAACGGGACAGGGGTTCTCTGGGGCCAACGTCCTGACTTTC.

This chain uses TRBV7-9 with TRBJ1-6; no definite D call. This CDR3 is 15 amino acids long. The germline CDR1 and CDR2 sequences are SEHNR and FQNEAQ (reference sequence). The V end was cut by 3 bases, the J end by 0 bases, with 6 bases between. As DNA, the CDR3 is TGTGCCAGCAGCTTCGGGAGCTCCTATAATTCACCCCTCCACTTT. Residues: CASSFGSSYNSPLHF. The complete variable domain, with remaining parts taken from reference TRBV7-9 and TRBJ1-6, reads DTGVSQNPRHKITKRGQNVTFRCDPISEHNRLYWYRQTLGQGPEFLTYFQNEAQLEKSRLLSDRFSAERPKGSFSTLEIQRTEQGDSAMYLCASSFGSSYNSPLHFGNGTRLTVT.

This clone was seen only once. The J gene is TRBJ2-7, the V gene TRBV3-1 (or the pseudogene TRBV3-2), with 8 bases that match TRBD2. Germline V gene lookup returns CDR1 LGHDT and CDR2 YNNKEL (reference sequence). The CDR3 extends over 13 amino acids. V trimming: 1 base; J trimming: 12 bases; junction bases outside the gene matches: 8. CDR3 residues: CASSQGAGVTRYF. The CDR3 DNA sequence: TGTGCCAGCAGCCAAGGAGCGGGGGTTACCCGGTACTTC.

V usage is TRBV5-5 and J usage is TRBJ2-5, with no clear D. Germline V gene sequence: CDR1 SGHKS, CDR2 YYEKEE (reference sequence). Trimming stripped 3 bases from V and 4 bases from J, with 4 bases between. The CDR3 loop spans 11 amino acids. CDR3 sequence: CASSSGETQYF. CDR3 sequence (DNA): TGTGCCAGCAGCTCGGGAGAGACCCAGTACTTC.

The gene calls are TRBV28 and TRBJ1-1; D gene ambiguous. Germline lookup yields CDR1 MDHEN and CDR2 SYDVKM. The V and J ends lost 3 bases and 0 bases respectively, with 8 bases between them. The CDR3 spans 14 residues. The CDR3 bases are TGTGCCAGCAGTTTTTTTAACATGAACACTGAAGCTTTCTTT. It specifies CASSFFNMNTEAFF. The whole variable domain, remainder taken from reference TRBV28 and TRBJ1-1, is DVKVTQSSRYLVKRTGEKVFLECVQDMDHENMFWYRQDPGLGLRLIYFSYDVKMKEKGDIPEGYSVSREKKERFSLILESASTNQTSMYLCASSFFNMNTEAFFGQGTRLTVV.

The rearrangement joins TRBV5-1 to TRBJ2-2; 7 positions match TRBD2. The CDR3 totals 15 residues. Germline CDR1 SGHRS, CDR2 YFSETQ. Trimming at V came to 4 bases and at J to 0 bases, leaving 3 bases not matched to a gene. CDR3 in amino acids: CASSRGGSNTGELFF. The CDR3 DNA reads TGCGCCAGCAGCAGGGGAGGGTCGAACACCGGGGAGCTGTTTTTT.

The chain couples TRBV28 to TRBJ2-5, with TRBD1 as a possible D gene (6 bases). Trimming stripped 3 bases from V and 3 bases from J, with 11 bases between. Per the germline V gene, CDR1 is MDHEN and CDR2 is SYDVKM. The CDR3 totals 14 residues. The CDR3 reads CASSLSGAKETQYF. The CDR3 region has the DNA TGTGCCAGCAGTTTGTCAGGGGCGAAAGAGACCCAGTACTTC. The full variable domain, its missing parts supplied by reference TRBV28 and TRBJ2-5, is DVKVTQSSRYLVKRTGEKVFLECVQDMDHENMFWYRQDPGLGLRLIYFSYDVKMKEKGDIPEGYSVSREKKERFSLILESASTNQTSMYLCASSLSGAKETQYFGPGTRLLVL.

The V and J genes are TRBV28 and TRBJ2-1; 7 bases match TRBD1. Germline CDR1 and CDR2: MDHEN and SYDVKM. The length of the CDR3 is 16 residues. V gave up 5 bases and J gave up 8 bases; unmatched junction bases: 15. Written as DNA, the CDR3 is TGTGCCAGCAGTCTTTACAGGGGCCGAGCCCGGGATGAGCAGTTCTTC. This gives the protein CASSLYRGRARDEQFF.

The CDR3 sequence: CASSQGSRYEQYF. In nucleotides, the CDR3 is TGTGCCAGCAGCCAAGGGTCCAGATACGAGCAGTACTTC. The chain links TRBV4-2 to TRBJ2-7; D uncertain. In germline, CDR1 is LGHNA, CDR2 YNFKEQ. Deletions cut 1 base from V and 4 bases from J, with 8 bases between. The CDR3 covers 13 residues.

The rearrangement uses TRBV18 and TRBJ1-5; 7 bases line up with TRBD1. The germline V gene encodes CDR1 KGHSH and CDR2 LQKENI. The ends lost 6 bases at V and 2 bases at J; junction bases unmatched: 7. This CDR3 is 15 amino acids long. CDR3 region: CASSLRQGGNQPQHF. The DNA for the CDR3 is TGTGCCAGCTCCCTCCGACAGGGCGGCAATCAGCCCCAGCATTTT.

V gene TRBV5-1 combines with J gene TRBJ2-2, with 11 bases identical to TRBD1. Germline-derived CDR1 and CDR2 are SGHRS and YFSETQ. J was trimmed by 6 bases and V by 3 bases; bases with no gene match: 13. CDR3 length equals 18 residues. The CDR3 loop reads CASSSGTGGSGTAGELFF. CDR3 DNA: TGCGCCAGCAGCTCGGGGACAGGGGGAAGCGGGACGGCCGGGGAGCTGTTTTTT.

The rearrangement links TRBV6-1 to TRBJ2-7, with D unclear. Germline values: CDR1 MNHNS, CDR2 SASEGT. V lost 0 bases, J lost 2 bases, and 11 bases lay in between. CDR3 length: 15 residues. For the CDR3, the DNA is TGTGCCAGCAGTGAAGCCTGGCAGAAAACCTACGAGCAGTACTTC. Protein product: CASSEAWQKTYEQYF.

V and J are TRBV19 and TRBJ2-2; the match to TRBD1 covers 7 bases. This CDR3 has 14 residues. Germline V lookup: CDR1 LNHDA, CDR2 SQIVND (reference sequence). The trim removed 6 bases at V and 1 base at J, leaving 2 bases unmatched. CDR3 region: CASRQGVNTGELFF. The CDR3 DNA reads as TGTGCCAGTAGGCAGGGGGTGAACACCGGGGAGCTGTTTTTT.

This clone was counted between two and nine times. The chain has TRBV6-1 and TRBJ1-5; TRBD1 matches at 8 bases. This CDR3 has 14 residues. Germline V gene sequence: CDR1 MNHNS, CDR2 SASEGT. Trimming took 3 bases from V and 9 from J; bases not matched to a gene: 7. For the CDR3, the DNA is TGTGCCAGCAGTGACAGGCAGGGGGCGCGGCCCCAGCATTTT. It translates to CASSDRQGARPQHF.

This clone was seen a handful of times. The chain couples TRBV5-1 to TRBJ2-7, with 9 nucleotides matching TRBD2. J was trimmed by 4 bases and V by 1 base; bases with no gene match: 12. CDR1 is SGHRS and CDR2 is YFSETQ in the germline V gene. The CDR3 totals 17 residues. The CDR3 sequence is CASSLKVRGRGQYEQYF. The CDR3, as DNA: TGCGCCAGCAGCTTGAAAGTTCGCGGGAGGGGTCAGTACGAGCAGTACTTC.